Reported below is one T cell receptor (beta chain). The antigen is unknown. The data were taken from a study of pediatric ulcerative colitis. Turning to the study itself: Most patients had pancolitis, and two had left-sided colitis.

Repertoires were generated with immunoSEQ multiplex PCR, while TCRdb's copy carries only in-frame clones and drops some. The sample has some 4,900 clones; around 89% are singletons. Whole-study results and caveats: Compared with controls, ulcerative colitis showed greater blood-rectum clone sharing.

Trimming removed 7 bases at V and 0 bases at J, with 13 bases between. This CDR3 is built from 15 residues. Germline CDR1 LNHDA, CDR2 SQIVND (reference sequence). Before the diagnostic colonoscopy, ulcerative colitis patients were free of immunosuppressive medication. The sequence was collected from a boy younger than 18 with mild ulcerative colitis. The sequenced sample consisted of blood. The V call is TRBV19, the J call TRBJ1-5; tentative D call: TRBD1 (5 bases). The CDR3 DNA sequence: TGTGCCAGTAAGGCAGGGATACTTAGCAATCAGCCCCAGCATTTT. Its protein product is CASKAGILSNQPQHF. Filled out from reference TRBV19 and TRBJ1-5, the complete variable domain reads DGGITQSPKYLFRKEGQNVTLSCEQNLNHDAMYWYRQDPGQGLRLIYYSQIVNDFQKGDIAEGYSVSREKKESFPLTVTSAQKNPTAFYLCASKAGILSNQPQHFGDGTRLSIL.